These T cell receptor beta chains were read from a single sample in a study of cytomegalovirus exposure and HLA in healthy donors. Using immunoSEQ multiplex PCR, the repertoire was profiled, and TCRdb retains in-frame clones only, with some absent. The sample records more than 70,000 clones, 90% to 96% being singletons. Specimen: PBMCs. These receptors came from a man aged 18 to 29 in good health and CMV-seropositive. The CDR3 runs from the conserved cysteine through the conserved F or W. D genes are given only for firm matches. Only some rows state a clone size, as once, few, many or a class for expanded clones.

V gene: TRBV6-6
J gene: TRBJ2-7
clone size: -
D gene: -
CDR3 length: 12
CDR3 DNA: TGTGCCAGCAGTCCAGACTTGTACGAGCAGTACTTC
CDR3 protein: CASSPDLYEQYF

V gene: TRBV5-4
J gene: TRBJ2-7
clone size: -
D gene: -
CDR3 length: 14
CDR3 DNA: TGTGCCAGCAGCTTGGTGGGAGATGACTACGAGCAGTACTTC
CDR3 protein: CASSLVGDDYEQYF

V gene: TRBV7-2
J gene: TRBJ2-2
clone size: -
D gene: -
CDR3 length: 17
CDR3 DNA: TGTGCCAGCAGCCCCGGCTGGGCGGGGAGTGGAACCGGGGAGCTGTTTTTT
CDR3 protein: CASSPGWAGSGTGELFF

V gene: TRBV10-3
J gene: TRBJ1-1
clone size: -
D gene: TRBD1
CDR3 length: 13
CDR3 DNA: TGTGCCATCAGGGGACAGGCAAACACTGAAGCTTTCTTT
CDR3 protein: CAIRGQANTEAFF

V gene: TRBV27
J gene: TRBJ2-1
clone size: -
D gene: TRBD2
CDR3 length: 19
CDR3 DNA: TGTGCCAGCAGCACATTGGGACTAGCGGGAGGGGGTCAATACAATGAGCAGTTCTTC
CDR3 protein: CASSTLGLAGGGQYNEQFF

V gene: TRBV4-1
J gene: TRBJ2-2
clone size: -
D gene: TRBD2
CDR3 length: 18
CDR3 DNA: TGCGCCAGCAGCCAAGCGCCGACGGGCCTAGCGGGCACCGGGGAGCTGTTTTTT
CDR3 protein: CASSQAPTGLAGTGELFF

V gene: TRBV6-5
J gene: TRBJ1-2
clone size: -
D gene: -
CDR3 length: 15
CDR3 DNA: TGTGCCAGCAGTTTCCAGCCAGGGGCGGACTATGGCTACACCTTC
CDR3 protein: CASSFQPGADYGYTF

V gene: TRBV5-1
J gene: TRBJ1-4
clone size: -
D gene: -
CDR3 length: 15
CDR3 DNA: TGCGCCAGCAGCTCCCGAGACAGTTTTAATGAAAAACTGTTTTTT
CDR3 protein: CASSSRDSFNEKLFF

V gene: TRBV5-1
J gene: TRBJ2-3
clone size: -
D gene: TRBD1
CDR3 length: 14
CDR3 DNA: TGCGCCACGACCCGGGACAGGGGGTCAGATACGCAGTATTTT
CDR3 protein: CATTRDRGSDTQYF

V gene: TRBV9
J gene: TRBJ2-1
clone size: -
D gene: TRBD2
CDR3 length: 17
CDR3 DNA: TGTGCCAGCAGCGTAGATTCCGGGACTAGCGGGAGGAATGAGCAGTTCTTC
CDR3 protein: CASSVDSGTSGRNEQFF

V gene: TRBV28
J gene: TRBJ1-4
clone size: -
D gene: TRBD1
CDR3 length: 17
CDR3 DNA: TGTGCCAGCAGTCTAAAACTCTTAACAGGGGAGAGAGAAAAACTGTTTTTT
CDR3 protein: CASSLKLLTGEREKLFF

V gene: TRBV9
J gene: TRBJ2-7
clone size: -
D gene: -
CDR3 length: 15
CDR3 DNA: TGTGCCAGCAGGGAACTGAACGGGGAGGTCGACGAGCAGTACTTC
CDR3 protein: CASRELNGEVDEQYF

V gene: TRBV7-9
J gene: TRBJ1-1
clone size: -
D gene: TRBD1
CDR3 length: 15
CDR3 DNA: TGTGCCAGCTCCCCCGGGACAGGGAGGGACACTGAAGCTTTCTTT
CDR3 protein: CASSPGTGRDTEAFF

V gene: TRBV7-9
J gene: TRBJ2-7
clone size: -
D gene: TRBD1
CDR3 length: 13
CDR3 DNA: TGTGCCAGCAGCGAACAGGGGGCTCGGGAGCAGTACTTC
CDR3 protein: CASSEQGAREQYF

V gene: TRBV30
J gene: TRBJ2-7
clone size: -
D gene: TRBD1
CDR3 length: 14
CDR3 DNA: TGTGCCTGGACATTGGGACAGAGGATCCACGAGCAGTACTTC
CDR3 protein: CAWTLGQRIHEQYF

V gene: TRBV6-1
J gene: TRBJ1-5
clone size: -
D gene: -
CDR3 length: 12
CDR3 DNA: TGTGCCAGCAGCGGAGGGGATCAGCCCCAGCATTTT
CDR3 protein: CASSGGDQPQHF

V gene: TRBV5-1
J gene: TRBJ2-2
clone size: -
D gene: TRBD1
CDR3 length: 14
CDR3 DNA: TGCGCCAGCAACAACAGGGGGAACACCGGGGAGCTGTTTTTT
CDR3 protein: CASNNRGNTGELFF

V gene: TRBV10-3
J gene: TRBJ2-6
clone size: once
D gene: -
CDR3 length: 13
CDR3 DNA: TGTGCCATACAGGGTGCGGGGGCCAACGTCCTGACTTTC
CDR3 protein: CAIQGAGANVLTF

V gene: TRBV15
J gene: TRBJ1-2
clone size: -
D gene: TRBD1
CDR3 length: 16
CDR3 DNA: TGTGCCACCAGCAGAGATAGTAACAGGGGTGTCTATGGCTACACCTTC
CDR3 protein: CATSRDSNRGVYGYTF

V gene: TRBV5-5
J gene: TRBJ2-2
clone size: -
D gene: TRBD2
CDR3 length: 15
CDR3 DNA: TGTGCCAGCAGCCTAGGAGCGGGAGTACCCGGGGAGCTGTTTTTT
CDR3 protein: CASSLGAGVPGELFF

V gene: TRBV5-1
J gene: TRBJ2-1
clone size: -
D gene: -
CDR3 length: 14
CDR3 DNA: TGCGCCAGCAGCGGATTTGGACAAGCCAATGAGCAGTTCTTC
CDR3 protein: CASSGFGQANEQFF

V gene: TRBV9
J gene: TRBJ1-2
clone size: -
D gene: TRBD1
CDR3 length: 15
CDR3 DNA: TGTGCCAGCAGCGTAGCTTCGGGGACAGCCTATGGCTACACCTTC
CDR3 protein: CASSVASGTAYGYTF

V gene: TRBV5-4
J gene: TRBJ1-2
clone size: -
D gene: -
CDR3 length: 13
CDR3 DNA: TGTGCCAGCAGCTCAGAGGCCGGGTCCGGCTACACCTTC
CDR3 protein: CASSSEAGSGYTF

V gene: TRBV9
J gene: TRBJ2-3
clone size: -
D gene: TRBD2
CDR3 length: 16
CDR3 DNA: TGTGCCAGCAGCGCCGGACCTTGGGGGGGTAAGGATACGCAGTATTTT
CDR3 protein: CASSAGPWGGKDTQYF

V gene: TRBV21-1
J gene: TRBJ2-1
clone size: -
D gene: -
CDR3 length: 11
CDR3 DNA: TGTGCCAGCACCCTCTTCAATGAGCAGTTCTTC
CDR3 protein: CASTLFNEQFF

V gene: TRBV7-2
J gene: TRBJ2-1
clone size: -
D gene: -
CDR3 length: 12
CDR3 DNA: TGTGCCAGCAGCTTAGATCGGTATGAGCAGTTCTTC
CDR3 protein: CASSLDRYEQFF

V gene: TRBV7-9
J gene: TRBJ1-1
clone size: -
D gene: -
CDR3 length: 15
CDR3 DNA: TGTGCCAGCAGCTTAGGCTTGAACAGGAGGGATGAAGCTTTCTTT
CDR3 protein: CASSLGLNRRDEAFF

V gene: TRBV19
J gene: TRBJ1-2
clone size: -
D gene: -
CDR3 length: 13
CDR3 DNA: TGTGCCAGTAGTATTCAAACTAACTATGGCTACACCTTC
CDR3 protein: CASSIQTNYGYTF

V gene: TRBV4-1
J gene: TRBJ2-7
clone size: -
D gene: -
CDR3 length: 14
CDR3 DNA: TGCGCCAGCAGCCAAGCCCCAGGTCCCTACGAGCAGTACTTC
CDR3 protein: CASSQAPGPYEQYF

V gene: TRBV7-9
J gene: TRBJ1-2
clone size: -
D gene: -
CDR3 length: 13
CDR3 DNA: TGTGCCAGCAGCCCCCCCAGGGAGGCTGGCTACACCTTC
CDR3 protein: CASSPPREAGYTF

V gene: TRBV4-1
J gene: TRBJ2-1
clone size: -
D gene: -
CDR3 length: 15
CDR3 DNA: TGCGCCAGCAGCCAGAGCCTTAGCTCCTACAATGAGCAGTTCTTC
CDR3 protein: CASSQSLSSYNEQFF

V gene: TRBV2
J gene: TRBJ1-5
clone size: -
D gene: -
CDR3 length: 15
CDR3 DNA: TGTGCCAGCATATCCTCGGCAGGACAGAAACAGCCCCAGCATTTT
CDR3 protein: CASISSAGQKQPQHF

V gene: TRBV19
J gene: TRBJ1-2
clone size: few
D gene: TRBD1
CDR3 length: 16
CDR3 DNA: TGTGCCAGTAGGTCTGACAGGGACTGGAACCTCTATGGCTACACCTTC
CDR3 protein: CASRSDRDWNLYGYTF

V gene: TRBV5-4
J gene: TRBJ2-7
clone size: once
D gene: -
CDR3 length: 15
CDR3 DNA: TGTGCCAGCAGCCCGGAGGTTCGGTTATCCTACGAGCAGTACTTC
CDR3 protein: CASSPEVRLSYEQYF

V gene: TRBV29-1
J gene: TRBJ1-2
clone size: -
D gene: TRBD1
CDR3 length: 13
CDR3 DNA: TGCAGCGTCCGGACAGGGGCTAACTATGGCTACACCTTC
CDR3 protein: CSVRTGANYGYTF

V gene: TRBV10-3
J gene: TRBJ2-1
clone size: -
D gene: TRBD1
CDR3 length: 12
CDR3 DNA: TGTGCCACAAGAACAGGGGTCGATGAGCAGTTCTTC
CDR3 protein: CATRTGVDEQFF

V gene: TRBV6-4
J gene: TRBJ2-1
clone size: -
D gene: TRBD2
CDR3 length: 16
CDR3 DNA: TGTGCCAGCAGTGACTCGGGGGGAGGGGACTACAATGAGCAGTTCTTC
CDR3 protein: CASSDSGGGDYNEQFF

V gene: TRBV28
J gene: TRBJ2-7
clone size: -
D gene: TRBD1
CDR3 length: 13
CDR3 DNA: TGTGCCAGCAGTTCGACAGGGCCCGGCGAGCAGTACTTC
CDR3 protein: CASSSTGPGEQYF

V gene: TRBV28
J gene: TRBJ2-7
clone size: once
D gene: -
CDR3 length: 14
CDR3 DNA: TGTGCCAGCAGGTTGAGGACAGTTTCCTACGAGCAGTACTTC
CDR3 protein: CASRLRTVSYEQYF

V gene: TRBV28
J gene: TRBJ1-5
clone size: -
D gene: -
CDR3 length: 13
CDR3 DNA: TGTGCCAGCAGACGGGGGGTAATTCAGCCCCAGCATTTT
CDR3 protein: CASRRGVIQPQHF

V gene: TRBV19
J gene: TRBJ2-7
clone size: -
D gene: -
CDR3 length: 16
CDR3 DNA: TGTGCCAGTAGCCGGGGGGCTAGCGTCTCAACTGGCGAGCAGTACTTC
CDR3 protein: CASSRGASVSTGEQYF

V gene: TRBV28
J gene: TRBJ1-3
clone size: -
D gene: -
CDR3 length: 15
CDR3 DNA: TGTCCTTGGTCCAGACGGGTACCCTCTGGAAACACCATATATTTT
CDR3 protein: CPWSRRVPSGNTIYF

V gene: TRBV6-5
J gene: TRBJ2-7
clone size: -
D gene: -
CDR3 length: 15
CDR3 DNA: TGTGCCAGCAGCCACTTTCAGGGGTATGCCCACGAGCAGTACTTC
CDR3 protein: CASSHFQGYAHEQYF

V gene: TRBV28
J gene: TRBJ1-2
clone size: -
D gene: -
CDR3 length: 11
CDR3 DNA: TGTGCCAGCAGTCGCGCCTATGGCTACACCTTC
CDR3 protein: CASSRAYGYTF

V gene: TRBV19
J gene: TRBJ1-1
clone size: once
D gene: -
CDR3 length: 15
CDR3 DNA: TGTGCCAGTAGTAGGAGGACAGTTACGAACACTGAAGCTTTCTTT
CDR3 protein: CASSRRTVTNTEAFF

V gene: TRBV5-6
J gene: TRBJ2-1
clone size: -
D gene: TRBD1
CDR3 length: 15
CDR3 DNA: TGTGCCAGCAGTCCAGGGGGCGGAGCCTACAATGAGCAGTTCTTC
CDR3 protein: CASSPGGGAYNEQFF

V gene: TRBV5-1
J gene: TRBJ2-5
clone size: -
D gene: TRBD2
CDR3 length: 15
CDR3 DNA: TGCGCCAGCATATCTAGCGGGGGCTTACAAGAGACCCAGTACTTC
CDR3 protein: CASISSGGLQETQYF

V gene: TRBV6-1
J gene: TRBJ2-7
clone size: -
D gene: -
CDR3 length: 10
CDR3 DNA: TGTGCCAGTAATACCTACGAGCAGTACTTC
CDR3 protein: CASNTYEQYF

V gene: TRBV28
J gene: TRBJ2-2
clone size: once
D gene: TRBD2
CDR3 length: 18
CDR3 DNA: TGTGCCAGCAGTTTATGGCTAGCGGGAGGACCTATCACCGGGGAGCTGTTTTTT
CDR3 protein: CASSLWLAGGPITGELFF

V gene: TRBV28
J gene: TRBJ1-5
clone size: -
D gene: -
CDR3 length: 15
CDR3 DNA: TGTGCCAGCAGTTCCCTCGGTGATAGCAATCAGCCCCAGCATTTT
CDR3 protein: CASSSLGDSNQPQHF

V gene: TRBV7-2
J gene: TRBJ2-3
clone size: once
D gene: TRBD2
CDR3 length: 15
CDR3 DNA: TGTGCCAGCAGCTTAGATGTTAGCGGGAGGGATACGCAGTATTTT
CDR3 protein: CASSLDVSGRDTQYF

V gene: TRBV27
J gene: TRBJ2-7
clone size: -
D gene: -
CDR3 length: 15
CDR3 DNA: TGTGCCAGCCAGGAGCAGGGTCCTGGCGGAAACGAGCAGTACTTC
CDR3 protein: CASQEQGPGGNEQYF

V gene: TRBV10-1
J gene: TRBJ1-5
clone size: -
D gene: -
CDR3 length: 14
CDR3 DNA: TGCGCCAGCAGCGACCATAGGGGGAATCAGCCCCAGCATTTT
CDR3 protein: CASSDHRGNQPQHF

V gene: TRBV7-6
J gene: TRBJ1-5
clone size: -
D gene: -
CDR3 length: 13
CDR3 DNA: TGTGCCAGCAGCTTGGACACCCATCAGCCCCAGCATTTT
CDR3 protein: CASSLDTHQPQHF

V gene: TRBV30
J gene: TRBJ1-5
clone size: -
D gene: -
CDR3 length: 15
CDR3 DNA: TGTGCCTGGAGTGTAAACTTGGGGGCAGGTCAGCCCCAGCATTTT
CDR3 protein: CAWSVNLGAGQPQHF

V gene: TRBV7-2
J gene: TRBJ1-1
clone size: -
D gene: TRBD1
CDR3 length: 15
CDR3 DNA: TGTGCCAGCAGTTTCGACAGGGGGTCTTTCACTGAAGCTTTCTTT
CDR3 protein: CASSFDRGSFTEAFF

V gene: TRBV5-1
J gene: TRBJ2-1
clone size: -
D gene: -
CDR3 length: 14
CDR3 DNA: TGCGCCAGCAGCTTCGGGGCGGGGTCCAATGAGCAGTTCTTC
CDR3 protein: CASSFGAGSNEQFF

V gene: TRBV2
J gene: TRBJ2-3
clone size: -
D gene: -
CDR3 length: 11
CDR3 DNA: TGTGCCAGCAGTCTGGCGGGTCAGAGGTATTTT
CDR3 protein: CASSLAGQRYF

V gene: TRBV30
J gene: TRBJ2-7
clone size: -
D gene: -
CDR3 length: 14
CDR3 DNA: TGTGCCTGGAGTGTATTCGCTAGTTGGAAGGAGCAGTACTTC
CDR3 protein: CAWSVFASWKEQYF

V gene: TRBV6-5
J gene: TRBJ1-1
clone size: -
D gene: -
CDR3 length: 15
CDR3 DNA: TGTGCCAGCAGTTACTCGAACGCCCTAAACGCTGAAGCTTTCTTT
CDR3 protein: CASSYSNALNAEAFF